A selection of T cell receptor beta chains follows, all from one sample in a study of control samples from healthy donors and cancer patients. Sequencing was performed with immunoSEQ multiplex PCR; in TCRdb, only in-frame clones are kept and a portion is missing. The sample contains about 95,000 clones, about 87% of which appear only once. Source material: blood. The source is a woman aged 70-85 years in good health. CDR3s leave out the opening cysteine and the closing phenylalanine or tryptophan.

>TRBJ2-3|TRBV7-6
ASSLSQGGPTDTQY
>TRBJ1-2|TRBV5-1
ASSRLDSSYGYT
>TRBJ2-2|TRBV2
ASGGTTGNTGELF
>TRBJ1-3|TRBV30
AWSVATTFSGNTIY
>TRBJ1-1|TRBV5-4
ASSLGILTEAF
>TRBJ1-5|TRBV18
ASSPTPRGGNQPQH
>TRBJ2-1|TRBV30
ACLAGVEQF
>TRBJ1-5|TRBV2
ASRLTGALQGSNQPQH
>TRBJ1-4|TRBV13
ASSRRDRVYEKLF
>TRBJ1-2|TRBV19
ASSTPGQAAGGYT
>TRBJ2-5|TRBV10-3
AISESETGLETQY
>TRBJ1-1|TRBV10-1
ASGGSHASEAF
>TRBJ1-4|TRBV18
ASSPLGSRKLF
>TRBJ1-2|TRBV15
ATSRDFNGYT
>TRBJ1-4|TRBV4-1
ASRGVAGRKLF
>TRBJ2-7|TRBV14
ASSLGSAERKY
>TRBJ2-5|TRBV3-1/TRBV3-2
ASSHGEWETQY
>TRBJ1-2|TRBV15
ATSRDRELYGYT
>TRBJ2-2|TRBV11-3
ASSPGTGGVGELF
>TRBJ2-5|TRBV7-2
ASSPPSGSLETQY
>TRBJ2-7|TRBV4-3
ASSQESGTVYEQY
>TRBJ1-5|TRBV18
ASSTRQGNQPQH
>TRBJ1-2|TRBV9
ASSANIGAGYT
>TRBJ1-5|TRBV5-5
ASSLEGVSNQPQH
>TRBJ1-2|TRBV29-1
SVFDRVVGYT
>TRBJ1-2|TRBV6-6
ASRVGTAGYT
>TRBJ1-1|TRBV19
ASSISGGLNTEAF
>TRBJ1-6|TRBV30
AWTTKGQGISPLH
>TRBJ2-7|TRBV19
ASSSRETIGDEQY
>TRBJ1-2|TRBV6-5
ASSPVGSRGYT
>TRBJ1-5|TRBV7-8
ASSLGPSPSMVSNQPQH
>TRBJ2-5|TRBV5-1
ASSLGDSFQETQY
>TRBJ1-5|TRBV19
ASSISVGQPQH
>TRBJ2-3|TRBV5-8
ASSGQLGDTQY
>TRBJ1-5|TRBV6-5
ASSPPYMLNQPQH
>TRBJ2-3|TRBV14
ASSQDFGDTQY
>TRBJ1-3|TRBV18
ASSPPEGGRRHTIY
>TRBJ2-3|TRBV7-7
ASSQGGADTQY
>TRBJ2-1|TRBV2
ASSERIGTYNEQF
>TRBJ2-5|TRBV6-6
ASSHPPGTSGETQY
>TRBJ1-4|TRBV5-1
ASSTGGTTNEKLF